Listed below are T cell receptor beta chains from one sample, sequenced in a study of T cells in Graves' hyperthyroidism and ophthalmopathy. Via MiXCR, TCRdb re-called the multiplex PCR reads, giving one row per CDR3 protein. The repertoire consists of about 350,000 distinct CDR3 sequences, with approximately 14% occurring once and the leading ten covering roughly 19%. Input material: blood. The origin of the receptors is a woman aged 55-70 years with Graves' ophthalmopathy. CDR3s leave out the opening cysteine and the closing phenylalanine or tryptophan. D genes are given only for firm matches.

ASSPSSGGSYEQY | TRBJ2-7 | . | TRBV11-2
AWSVNRPGEAF | TRBJ1-1 | . | TRBV30
ASTRQGPGYT | TRBJ1-2 | TRBD1 | TRBV12-3/TRBV12-4
SATTGVADTQY | TRBJ2-3 | . | TRBV20-1
ASSPRGGRAAYEQY | TRBJ2-7 | TRBD2 | TRBV7-9
ASSLGLAGAPPDTQY | TRBJ2-3 | TRBD2 | TRBV28
ASSAPGGGDEQF | TRBJ2-1 | TRBD1 | TRBV9
ASSYEEGRRGSEQF | TRBJ2-1 | . | TRBV6-9
ASSGWRDREGGKLF | TRBJ1-4 | TRBD1 | TRBV9
ASSQGDRGLRQPQH | TRBJ1-5 | TRBD1 | TRBV3-1
ASSNRGGGIGSTQY | TRBJ2-3 | . | TRBV7-2
ASSLSPSQETQY | TRBJ2-5 | . | TRBV5-1
ASSLETGSYEQY | TRBJ2-7 | . | TRBV7-3
SARDRGYGKLF | TRBJ1-4 | TRBD1 | TRBV20-1
SAYRLTGGNQPQH | TRBJ1-5 | TRBD1 | TRBV20-1
ASSPGPGPLDEQY | TRBJ2-7 | . | TRBV11-2
ASSEGTGPSYEQY | TRBJ2-7 | TRBD1 | TRBV2
ASSFNRDAGELF | TRBJ2-2 | . | TRBV7-7
ASSSGQEVLEKLF | TRBJ1-4 | TRBD1 | TRBV7-6
ASSLWPGTSPWNEQF | TRBJ2-1 | TRBD2 | TRBV7-9
ASSRPTGAETQY | TRBJ2-5 | . | TRBV4-1
ASSFSRSYEQY | TRBJ2-7 | . | TRBV27
AISDSVETQY | TRBJ2-5 | . | TRBV10-3
ASSEGLGQGPLFSYEQY | TRBJ2-7 | . | TRBV6-1
ASKASGRAWTGELF | TRBJ2-2 | TRBD2 | TRBV27
ASSPGQAPNYGYT | TRBJ1-2 | TRBD1 | TRBV7-9
ASSLDMDGNTDTQY | TRBJ2-3 | . | TRBV7-9
ATSRDFLMDSGRADTQY | TRBJ2-3 | . | TRBV15
ASNRGMFSYEQY | TRBJ2-7 | TRBD1 | TRBV28
ASSGQDRYNEQF | TRBJ2-1 | . | TRBV6-1
SVTGLADTGELF | TRBJ2-2 | TRBD2 | TRBV29-1
ASSFGDFSIYEQY | TRBJ2-7 | . | TRBV28
ASTSLPLWGGETQY | TRBJ2-5 | TRBD2 | TRBV12-3/TRBV12-4